Listed here is a single TCR beta chain. The antigen remains unidentified. V gave up 5 bases and J gave up 0 bases, with 14 bases separating them. CDR3 length: 16 amino acids. Germline V CDR1 and CDR2: SGHAT, FQNNGV. This sample was taken from a study of T cell responses to AZD1222 COVID-19 vaccine. Overall study findings and caveats: Baseline serology detected seropositivity in only six AZD1222 recipients. Among spike-specific TCRs, nearly half reportedly target unmutated variant regions.

Using immunoSEQ multiplex PCR, the repertoire was profiled, and TCRdb retains in-frame clones only, with some absent. The sample includes some 150,000 clones, about 92% seen only once; the top ten take roughly 3.4%. This sequence joins TRBV11-2 and TRBJ2-1; D may be TRBD1 (5 bases). The material was peripheral blood, obtained 28 days after the second AZD1222 dose. The sequence was obtained from an adult who received the AZD1222 COVID-19 vaccine. Here the CDR3 DNA reads TGTGCCAGCAGCCTAAGGGGCGGAAGCTCCTACAATGAGCAGTTCTTC. It yields the protein CASSLRGGSSYNEQFF.